Listed below are T cell receptor beta chains from one sample, sequenced in a study of CD8+CD57+ T cells in acquired aplastic anemia. Each CDR3 protein gets one entry after TCRdb re-called the reads with MiXCR. The table lists about 200,000 distinct CDR3 sequences, approximately 65% of them singletons. Sequenced material: sorted CD4+, CD8+, or CD8+CD57+ T cells (not recorded which) from PBMCs. The receptor source for this set is a human donor with aplastic anemia. CDR3s include the opening cysteine and the closing phenylalanine or tryptophan. The D gene is left open where the match is weak. Clone size is given for some rows only: seen once, a few or many times, or a class if the clone is expanded.

>NA|NA|TRBJ2-1|TRBV15
TGTGCCACCGGTCTCTCGAATGAGCAGTTCTTC
CATGLSNEQFF
>many|NA|TRBJ2-1|TRBV6-5
TGTGCCAGCAGTTTATCGCCAGCGGAAAATGAGCAGTTCTTC
CASSLSPAENEQFF
>NA|NA|TRBJ2-5|TRBV5-6
TGTGCCAGCAGCGCCGGGCCCACAGAGACCCAGTACTTC
CASSAGPTETQYF
>NA|TRBD1|TRBJ2-3|TRBV19
TGTGCCAGTAGTAAACCGGGACAGGGACCAGATACGCAGTATTTT
CASSKPGQGPDTQYF
>NA|NA|TRBJ2-7|TRBV29-1
TGCAGCGTTGAAGGCCGGAGGTTTGGTCAGGGGACCTCCTACGAGCAGTACTTC
CSVEGRRFGQGTSYEQYF
>NA|TRBD2|TRBJ2-1|TRBV24-1
TGTGCCACCAGTTTGACCGGGGGGAACAATGAGCAGTTCTTC
CATSLTGGNNEQFF
>NA|NA|TRBJ1-3|TRBV7-9
TGTGCCAGCAGCTCCTCGCCGCGTAGGTTGGTTTTT
CASSSSPRRLVF
>NA|NA|TRBJ2-3|TRBV24-1
TGTGCCACCAGGCCTTGGGGCACAGATACGCAGTATTTT
CATRPWGTDTQYF
>NA|NA|TRBJ1-1|TRBV2
TGTGCCAGCAGTGACCCGGGGGGGCCCGACACCGAAGCTTTCTTT
CASSDPGGPDTEAFF
>few|TRBD2|TRBJ2-1|TRBV7-8
TGTGCCAGCAGCTCGACTAGCGGCTCCTACAATGAGCAGTTCTTC
CASSSTSGSYNEQFF
>NA|TRBD1|TRBJ2-1|TRBV5-1
TGCGCCAGCAGCTTGGTGACAGGGAGTCAGAATGAGCAGTTCTTC
CASSLVTGSQNEQFF
>once|NA|TRBJ1-4|TRBV24-1
TGTGCCACCAGTGATCCGACAGCAACTAATGAAAAACTGTTTTTT
CATSDPTATNEKLFF
>NA|NA|TRBJ2-7|TRBV5-6
TGTGCCAGCAGCTTGCAAGTTTCTGACGAGCAGTACTTC
CASSLQVSDEQYF
>NA|NA|TRBJ1-2|TRBV20-1
TGCAGTGGGTCCAGGGAATATGGCTACACCTTC
CSGSREYGYTF
>once|TRBD1|TRBJ1-2|TRBV9
TGTGCCAGCAGCCATTCCCGAACAGGGGAAGCTAACTATGGCTACACCTTC
CASSHSRTGEANYGYTF
>NA|TRBD1|TRBJ2-7|TRBV20-1
TGCAGTGCTAGAAACTTACAGGGGCGGCGGTCCTACGAGCAGTACTTC
CSARNLQGRRSYEQYF
>NA|NA|TRBJ1-1|TRBV2
TGTGCCAGCGGGGTTTCGATGAACACTGAAGCTTTCTTT
CASGVSMNTEAFF
>NA|TRBD2|TRBJ2-1|TRBV25-1
TGTGCCAGCAGCTCTGCCCTAGCGGGTGGGATCAAAGAGCAGTCCTTC
CASSSALAGGIKEQSF
>NA|NA|TRBJ1-2|TRBV15
TGTGCCACCAGCAGAGATGGCGGAGGGCAGGATTATGGCTACACCTTC
CATSRDGGGQDYGYTF
>NA|NA|TRBJ2-6|TRBV2
TGTGCCTGCGAGGCTGGGGCCAACGTCCTGACTTTC
CACEAGANVLTF
>NA|NA|TRBJ2-7|TRBV10-3
TGTGCCTCCGGGTCTAGGGGCTACGAGCAGTACTTC
CASGSRGYEQYF
>NA|TRBD1|TRBJ1-5|TRBV19
TGTGCCAGTAAGGGCCAGGGGGCGAATCAGCCCCAGCATTTT
CASKGQGANQPQHF
>NA|TRBD2|TRBJ2-1|TRBV19
TGTGCCAGTAGTATGATGGCTAGCGGGTACAATGAGCAGTTCTTC
CASSMMASGYNEQFF
>once|NA|TRBJ2-7|TRBV4-1
TGCGCCAGCAGCCAAGATGGAGGGGGTTACGAGCAGTACTTC
CASSQDGGGYEQYF
>NA|TRBD1|TRBJ1-1|TRBV15
TGTGCCACCAGCAGACCATTTCCGGGACAGACTCACACTGAAGCTTTCTTT
CATSRPFPGQTHTEAFF
>NA|TRBD1|TRBJ2-1|TRBV5-6
TGTGCCAGCAGCTTGGCTGGCAGGGGGCCTGATGAGCAGTTCTTC
CASSLAGRGPDEQFF
>NA|TRBD2|TRBJ2-6|TRBV7-3
TGTGCCAGCAGCCAGCGGGGGGCCGGGGCCAACGTCCTGACTTTC
CASSQRGAGANVLTF
>NA|NA|TRBJ2-1|TRBV7-8
TGTGCCAGCAGCCCGACCGGACTCGACGACAATGAGCAGTTCTTC
CASSPTGLDDNEQFF
>NA|NA|TRBJ1-2|TRBV7-8
TGTGCCAGCAGCTTAGCGCTAACCGGGAGTGTAGGCTACACCTTC
CASSLALTGSVGYTF
>NA|NA|TRBJ2-1|TRBV9
TGTGCCAGCAGCGCAGTTGGCAGGGAGGATGAGCAGTTCTTC
CASSAVGREDEQFF
>NA|TRBD1|TRBJ1-5|TRBV10-3
TGTGCCATCAGTGAGTCGACAGGGTTGGATAATCAGCCCCAGCATTTT
CAISESTGLDNQPQHF
>few|TRBD1|TRBJ2-1|TRBV15
TGTGCCACCAGCCCTCGGACAGGGGAAATGTACAATGAGCAGTTCTTC
CATSPRTGEMYNEQFF
>NA|NA|TRBJ1-2|TRBV15
TGTGCCACCAGCAGAGATATGCTCTGGGAGTATGGCTACACCTTC
CATSRDMLWEYGYTF
>NA|TRBD2|TRBJ2-5|TRBV2
TGTGCCAGCAGGACTAGCGGGAGTGAGACCCAGTACTTC
CASRTSGSETQYF
>few|NA|TRBJ1-2|TRBV6-5
TGTGCCAGCAGTTTTGTTGGGGGTGGCTACACCTTC
CASSFVGGGYTF
>NA|NA|TRBJ2-7|TRBV19
TGTGCCAGTAGTATAGCGAGACGGAAGACCTACGAGCAGTACTTC
CASSIARRKTYEQYF
>few|NA|TRBJ2-3|TRBV19
TGTGCCAGTAGTCGATTGGATACGCAGTATTTT
CASSRLDTQYF
>NA|TRBD2|TRBJ2-7|TRBV5-1
TGCGCCAGCAGCTTGGTAGTTCATAGCGGGAGGGGGAATGAGCAGTACTTC
CASSLVVHSGRGNEQYF
>NA|NA|TRBJ2-7|TRBV9
TGTGCCAGCAGCGTAGACGGACTGTCCTACGAGCAGTACTTC
CASSVDGLSYEQYF
>NA|NA|TRBJ1-5|TRBV15
TGTGCCGCCAGCAGAGATCTGGGGCAGGGCTGGGCCCAGCATTTT
CAASRDLGQGWAQHF
>NA|TRBD1|TRBJ1-6|TRBV5-5
TGTGCCAGAAGGGTACAGGGGGTGAGGTCACCCCTCCACTTT
CARRVQGVRSPLHF
>few|TRBD1|TRBJ2-7|TRBV10-3
TGTGCCATCAGTGGAGGACAGGGGACTACTTACGAGCAGTACTTC
CAISGGQGTTYEQYF
>NA|NA|TRBJ1-5|TRBV19
TGTGCCAGTAGTGGGGACATGGGACGGATTGATCAGCCCCAGCATTTT
CASSGDMGRIDQPQHF
>NA|NA|TRBJ1-3|TRBV15
TGTGCCACCAGCAAGGGACCTTCCTCTGGAAACACCATATATTTT
CATSKGPSSGNTIYF
>NA|NA|TRBJ2-3|TRBV29-1
TGCAGCGTTGAAGATACCGGGAGTCGTACAGATACGCAGTATTTT
CSVEDTGSRTDTQYF